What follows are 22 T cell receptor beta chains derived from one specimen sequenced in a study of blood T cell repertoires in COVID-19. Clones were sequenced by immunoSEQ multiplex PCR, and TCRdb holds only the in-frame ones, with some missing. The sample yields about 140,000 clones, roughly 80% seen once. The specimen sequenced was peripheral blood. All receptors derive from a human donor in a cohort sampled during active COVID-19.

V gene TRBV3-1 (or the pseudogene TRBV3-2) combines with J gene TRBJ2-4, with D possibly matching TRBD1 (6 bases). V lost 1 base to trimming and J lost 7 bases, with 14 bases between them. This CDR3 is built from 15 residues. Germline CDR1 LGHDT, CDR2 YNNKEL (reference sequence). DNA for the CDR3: TGTGCCAGCAGCCAAGCAGGGGACGAGGGGAACATTCAGTACTTC. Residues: CASSQAGDEGNIQYF.

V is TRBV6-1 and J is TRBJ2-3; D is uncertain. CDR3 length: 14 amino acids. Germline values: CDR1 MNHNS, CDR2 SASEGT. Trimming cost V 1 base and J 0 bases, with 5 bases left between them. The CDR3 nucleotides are TGTGCCAGCAGTGAAGTGACTAGCACAGATACGCAGTATTTT. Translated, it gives CASSEVTSTDTQYF.

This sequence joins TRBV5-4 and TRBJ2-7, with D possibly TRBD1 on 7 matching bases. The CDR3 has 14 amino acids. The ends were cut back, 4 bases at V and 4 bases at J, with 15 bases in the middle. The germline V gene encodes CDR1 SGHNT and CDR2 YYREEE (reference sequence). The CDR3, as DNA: TGTGCCAGCAGCACACCGACAGGGAGGTACGAGCAGTACTTC. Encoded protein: CASSTPTGRYEQYF.

CDR3 sequence (DNA): TGTGCCAGTAGTGTGAGCGGGGGCCCCTACAATGAGCAGTTCTTC. Translating it yields CASSVSGGPYNEQFF. This chain links TRBV19 with TRBJ2-1, with 8 nucleotides matching TRBD2. Germline lookup yields CDR1 LNHDA and CDR2 SQIVND (reference sequence). The V and J ends lost 5 bases and 2 bases, in that order; junction bases with no gene match: 5. The CDR3 covers 15 residues.

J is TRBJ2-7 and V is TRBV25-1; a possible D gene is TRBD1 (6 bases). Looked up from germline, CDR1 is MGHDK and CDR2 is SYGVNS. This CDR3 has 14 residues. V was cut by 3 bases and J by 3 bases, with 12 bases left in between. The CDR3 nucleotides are TGTGCCAGCAGTGACCCCGGGACACACTACGAGCAGTACTTC. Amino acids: CASSDPGTHYEQYF.

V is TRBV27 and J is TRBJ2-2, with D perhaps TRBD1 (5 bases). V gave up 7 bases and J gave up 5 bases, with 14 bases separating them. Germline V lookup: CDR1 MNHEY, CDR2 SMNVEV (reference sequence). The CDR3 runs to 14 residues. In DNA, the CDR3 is TGTGCCAGCACCCTAAGGGGCGGAACCGGGGAGCTGTTTTTT. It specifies CASTLRGGTGELFF.

The CDR3 sequence is CASRKHRERNQPQHF. The DNA for the CDR3 is TGTGCCAGCAGGAAACACAGGGAACGCAATCAGCCCCAGCATTTT. The chain recombines TRBV2 with TRBJ1-5; a weak D match, TRBD1 (6 bases). Trimming removed 6 bases from V and 2 bases from J, with 14 bases in between. The CDR3 runs 15 residues. Germline V gene sequence: CDR1 SNHLY, CDR2 FYNNEI.

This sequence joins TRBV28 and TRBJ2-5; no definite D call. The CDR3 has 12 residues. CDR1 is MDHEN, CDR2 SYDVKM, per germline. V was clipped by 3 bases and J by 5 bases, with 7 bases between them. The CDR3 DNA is TGTGCCAGCAGTTTTAGTATGGAGACCCAGTACTTC. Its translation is CASSFSMETQYF.

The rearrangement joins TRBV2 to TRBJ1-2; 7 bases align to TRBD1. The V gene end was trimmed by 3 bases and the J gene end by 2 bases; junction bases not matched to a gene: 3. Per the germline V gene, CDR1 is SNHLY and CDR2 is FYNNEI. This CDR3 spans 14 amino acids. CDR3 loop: CASSDVTGNYGYTF. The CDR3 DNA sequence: TGTGCCAGCAGTGACGTGACAGGGAACTATGGCTACACCTTC.

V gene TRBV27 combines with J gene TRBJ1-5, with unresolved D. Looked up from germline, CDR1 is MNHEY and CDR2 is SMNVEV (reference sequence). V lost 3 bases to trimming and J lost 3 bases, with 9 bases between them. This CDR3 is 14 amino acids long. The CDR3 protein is CASSLGQSNQPQHF. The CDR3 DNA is TGTGCCAGCAGTTTGGGCCAGTCCAATCAGCCCCAGCATTTT.

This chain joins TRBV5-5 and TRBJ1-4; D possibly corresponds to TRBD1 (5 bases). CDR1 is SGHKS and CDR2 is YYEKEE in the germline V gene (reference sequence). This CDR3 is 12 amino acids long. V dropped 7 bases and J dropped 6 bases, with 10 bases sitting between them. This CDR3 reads CASRAGYEKLFF. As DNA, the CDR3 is TGTGCCAGCCGGGCAGGGTATGAAAAACTGTTTTTT. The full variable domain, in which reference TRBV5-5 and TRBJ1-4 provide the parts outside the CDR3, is DAGVTQSPTHLIKTRGQQVTLRCSPISGHKSVSWYQQVLGQGPQFIFQYYEKEERGRGNFPDRFSARQFPNYSSELNVNALLLGDSALYLCASRAGYEKLFFGSGTQLSVL.

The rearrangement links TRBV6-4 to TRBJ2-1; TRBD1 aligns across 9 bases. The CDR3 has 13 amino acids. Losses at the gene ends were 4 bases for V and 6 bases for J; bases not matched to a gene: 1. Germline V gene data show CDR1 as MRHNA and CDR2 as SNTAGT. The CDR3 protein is CASSATGGNEQFF. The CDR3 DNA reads TGTGCCAGCAGTGCGACAGGGGGCAATGAGCAGTTCTTC.

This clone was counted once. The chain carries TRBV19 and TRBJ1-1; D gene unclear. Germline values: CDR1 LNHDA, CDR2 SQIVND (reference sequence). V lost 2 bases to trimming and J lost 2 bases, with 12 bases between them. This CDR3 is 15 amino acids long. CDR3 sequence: CASSINGAGNTEAFF. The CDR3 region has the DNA TGTGCCAGTAGTATAAACGGTGCGGGAAACACTGAAGCTTTCTTT.

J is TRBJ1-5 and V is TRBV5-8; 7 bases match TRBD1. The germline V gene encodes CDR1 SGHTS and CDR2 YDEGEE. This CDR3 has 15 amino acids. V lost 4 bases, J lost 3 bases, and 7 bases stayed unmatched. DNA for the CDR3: TGTGCCAGCAGCCGACCTGACAGGGTCAATCAGCCCCAGCATTTT. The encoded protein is CASSRPDRVNQPQHF.

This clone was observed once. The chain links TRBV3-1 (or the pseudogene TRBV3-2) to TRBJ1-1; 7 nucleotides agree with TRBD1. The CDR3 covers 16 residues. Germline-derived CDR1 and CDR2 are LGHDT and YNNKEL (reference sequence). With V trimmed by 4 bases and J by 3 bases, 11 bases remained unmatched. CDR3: CASSLRTERGHTEAFF. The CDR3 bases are TGTGCCAGCAGCCTACGAACCGAGAGGGGGCACACTGAAGCTTTCTTT.

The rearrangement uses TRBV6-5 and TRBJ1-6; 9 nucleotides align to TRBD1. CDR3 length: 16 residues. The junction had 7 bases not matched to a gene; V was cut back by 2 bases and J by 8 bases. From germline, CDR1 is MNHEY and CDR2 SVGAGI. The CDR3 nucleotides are TGTGCCAGCAGTTACCAAGCCGGGACAGGGTATTCACCCCTCCACTTT. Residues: CASSYQAGTGYSPLHF.

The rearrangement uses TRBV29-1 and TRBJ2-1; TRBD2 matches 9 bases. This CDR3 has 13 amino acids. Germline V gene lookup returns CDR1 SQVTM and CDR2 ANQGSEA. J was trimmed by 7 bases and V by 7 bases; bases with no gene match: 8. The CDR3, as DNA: TGCAGCGCCGGGCGCGCGGGGGGGAATGAGCAGTTCTTC. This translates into CSAGRAGGNEQFF.

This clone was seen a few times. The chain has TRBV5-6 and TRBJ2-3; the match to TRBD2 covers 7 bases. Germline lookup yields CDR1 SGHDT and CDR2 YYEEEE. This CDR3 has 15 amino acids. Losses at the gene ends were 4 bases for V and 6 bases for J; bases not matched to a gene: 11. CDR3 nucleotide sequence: TGTGCCAGCAGCCGGGGACTACTCGGCGGGGATACGCAGTATTTT. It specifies CASSRGLLGGDTQYF. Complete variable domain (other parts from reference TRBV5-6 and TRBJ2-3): DAGVTQSPTHLIKTRGQQVTLRCSPKSGHDTVSWYQQALGQGPQFIFQYYEEEERQRGNFPDRFSGHQFPNYSSELNVNALLLGDSALYLCASSRGLLGGDTQYFGPGTRLTVL.

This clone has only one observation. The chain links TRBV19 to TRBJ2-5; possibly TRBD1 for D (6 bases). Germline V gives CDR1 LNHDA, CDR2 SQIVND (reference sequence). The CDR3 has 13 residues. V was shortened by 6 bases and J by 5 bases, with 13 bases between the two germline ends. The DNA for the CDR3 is TGTGCCAGTAGAAGCCCAGGGGCCGAGACCCAGTACTTC. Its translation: CASRSPGAETQYF.

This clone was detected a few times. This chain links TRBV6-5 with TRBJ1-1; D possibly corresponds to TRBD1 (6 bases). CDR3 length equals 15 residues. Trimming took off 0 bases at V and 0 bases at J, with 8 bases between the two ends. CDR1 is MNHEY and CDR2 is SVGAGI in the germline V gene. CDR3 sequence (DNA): TGTGCCAGCAGTTACTCTTGGGGGCTGAACACTGAAGCTTTCTTT. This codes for CASSYSWGLNTEAFF.

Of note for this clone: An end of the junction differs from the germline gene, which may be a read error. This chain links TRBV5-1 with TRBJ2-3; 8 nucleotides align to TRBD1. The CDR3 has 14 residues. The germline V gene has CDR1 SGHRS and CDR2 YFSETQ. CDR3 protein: CAGRTGPSTDTQYF. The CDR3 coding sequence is TGCGCCGGCAGGACAGGGCCGAGCACAGATACGCAGTATTTT.

The CDR3 here is CASIEFPVGGAQNTEAFF. The CDR3 region has the DNA TGCGCCAGCATCGAATTCCCGGTCGGGGGGGCCCAGAACACTGAAGCTTTCTTT. The rearrangement uses TRBV5-1 and TRBJ1-1; weak D call: TRBD1 (6 bases). Between the trimmed V and J ends, which lost 6 bases and 1 base, there was a span of 25 bases. Germline V gene data show CDR1 as SGHRS and CDR2 as YFSETQ. The CDR3 covers 18 residues.